Only one count was recorded for the clone carrying this T cell receptor (beta chain). The time point is: after dendritic cell vaccination, including at tumor progression/relapse. All glioblastoma patients lacked an isocitrate dehydrogenase mutation. This specimen belongs to a study of glioma-infiltrating T cells after dendritic cell vaccination. Overall study: Monocyte-derived dendritic cells, cultured roughly 7 days with IL-4 and GM-CSF, were pulsed with autologous tumor lysate. At biweekly intervals, patients got three intradermal dendritic cell vaccine injections.

Germline CDR1 and CDR2: LGHNT and FRNRAP. The CDR3 totals 16 residues. V lost 2 bases to trimming and J lost 1 base; unmatched junction nucleotides: 3. Input was 2 to 2.5 ug genomic DNA, or all available if less. TCRdb's copy holds only in-frame clones and misses some; the assay was immunoSEQ multiplex PCR. The data show 90,000 to 140,000 clones, with 85% to 90% seen just once and more than 2.5% held by the top ten. J is TRBJ2-7 and V is TRBV12-5, with 12 bases that match TRBD2. This sequence originates from a human donor with glioblastoma. Material: blood, obtained after dendritic cell vaccination. CDR3 amino acids: CASGLSGTSGSYEQYF. DNA for the CDR3: TGTGCTAGTGGTTTGTCCGGGACTAGCGGGTCCTACGAGCAGTACTTC.